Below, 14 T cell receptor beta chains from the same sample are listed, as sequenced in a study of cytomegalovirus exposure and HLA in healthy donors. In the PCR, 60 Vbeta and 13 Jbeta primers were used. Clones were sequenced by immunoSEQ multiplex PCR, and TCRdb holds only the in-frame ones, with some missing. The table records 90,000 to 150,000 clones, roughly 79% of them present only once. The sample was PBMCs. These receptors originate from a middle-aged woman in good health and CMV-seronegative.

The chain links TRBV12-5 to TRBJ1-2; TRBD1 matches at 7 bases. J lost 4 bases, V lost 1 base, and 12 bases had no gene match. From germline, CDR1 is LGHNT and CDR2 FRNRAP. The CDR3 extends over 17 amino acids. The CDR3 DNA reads TGTGCTAGTGGTTTGGCCCCCCGGACAGGCCAAATCTATGGCTACACCTTC. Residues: CASGLAPRTGQIYGYTF. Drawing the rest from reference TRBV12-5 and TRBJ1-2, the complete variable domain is DARVTQTPRHKVTEMGQEVTMRCQPILGHNTVFWYRQTMMQGLELLAYFRNRAPLDDSGMPKDRFSAEMPDATLATLKIQPSEPRDSAVYFCASGLAPRTGQIYGYTFGSGTRLTVV.

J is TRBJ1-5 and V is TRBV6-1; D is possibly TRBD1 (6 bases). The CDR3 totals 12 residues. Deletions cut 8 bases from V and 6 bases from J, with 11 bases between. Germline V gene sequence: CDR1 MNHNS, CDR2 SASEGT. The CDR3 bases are TGTGCCAGCGATAAGGGGGTTCAGCCCCAGCATTTT. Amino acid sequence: CASDKGVQPQHF.

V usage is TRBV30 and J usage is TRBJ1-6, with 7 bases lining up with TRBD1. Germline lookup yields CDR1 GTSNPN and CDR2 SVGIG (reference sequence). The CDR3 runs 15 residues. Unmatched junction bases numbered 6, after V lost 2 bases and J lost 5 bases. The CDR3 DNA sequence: TGTGCCTGGAGTTCCGCGGGACAGAATAATTCACCCCTCCACTTT. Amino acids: CAWSSAGQNNSPLHF.

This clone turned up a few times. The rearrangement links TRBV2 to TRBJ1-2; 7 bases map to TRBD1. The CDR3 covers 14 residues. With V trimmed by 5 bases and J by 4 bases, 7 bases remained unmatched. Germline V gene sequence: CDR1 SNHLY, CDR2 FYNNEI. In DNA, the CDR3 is TGTGCCAGCAGTTATGGACAGGTTGGCTATGGCTACACCTTC. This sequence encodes CASSYGQVGYGYTF.

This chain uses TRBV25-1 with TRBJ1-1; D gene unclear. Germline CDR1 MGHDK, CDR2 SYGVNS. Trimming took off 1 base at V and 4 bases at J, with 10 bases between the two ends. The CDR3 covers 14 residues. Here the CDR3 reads CASSESIGSTEAFF. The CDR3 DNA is TGTGCCAGCAGTGAATCTATCGGGAGCACTGAAGCTTTCTTT.

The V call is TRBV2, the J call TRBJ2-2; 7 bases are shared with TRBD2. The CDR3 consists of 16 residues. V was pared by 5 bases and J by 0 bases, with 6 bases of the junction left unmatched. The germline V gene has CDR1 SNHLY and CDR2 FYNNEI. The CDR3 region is CASSRRLAANTGELFF. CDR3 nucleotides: TGTGCCAGCAGTCGCCGACTAGCAGCGAACACCGGGGAGCTGTTTTTT.

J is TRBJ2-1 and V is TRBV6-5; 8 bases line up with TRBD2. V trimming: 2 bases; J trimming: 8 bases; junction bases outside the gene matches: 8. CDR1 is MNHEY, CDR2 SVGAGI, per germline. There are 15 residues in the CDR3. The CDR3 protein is CASSYGSGGHYEQFF. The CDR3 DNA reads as TGTGCCAGCAGTTACGGGTCGGGGGGGCATTATGAGCAGTTCTTC.

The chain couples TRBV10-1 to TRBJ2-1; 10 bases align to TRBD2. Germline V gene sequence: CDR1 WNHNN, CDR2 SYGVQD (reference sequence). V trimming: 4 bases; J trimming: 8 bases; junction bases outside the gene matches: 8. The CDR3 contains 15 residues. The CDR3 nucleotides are TGCGCCAGCAGTGGCTCTAGCGGGAGCCAGGATGAGCAGTTCTTC. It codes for CASSGSSGSQDEQFF.

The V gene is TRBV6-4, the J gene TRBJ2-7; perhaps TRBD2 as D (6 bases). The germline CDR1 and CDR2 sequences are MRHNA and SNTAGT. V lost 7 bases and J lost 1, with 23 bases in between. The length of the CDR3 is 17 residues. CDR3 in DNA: TGTGCCAGCACTATGCGGTCTTTTGCGGGGTGTTCCTACGAGCAGTACTTC. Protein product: CASTMRSFAGCSYEQYF.

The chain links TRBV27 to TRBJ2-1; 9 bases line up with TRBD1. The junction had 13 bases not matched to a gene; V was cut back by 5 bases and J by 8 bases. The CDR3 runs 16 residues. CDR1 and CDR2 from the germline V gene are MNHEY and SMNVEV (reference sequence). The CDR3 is CASSMRGTGYVDEQFF. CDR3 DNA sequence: TGTGCCAGCAGTATGAGAGGGACAGGGTATGTCGATGAGCAGTTCTTC.

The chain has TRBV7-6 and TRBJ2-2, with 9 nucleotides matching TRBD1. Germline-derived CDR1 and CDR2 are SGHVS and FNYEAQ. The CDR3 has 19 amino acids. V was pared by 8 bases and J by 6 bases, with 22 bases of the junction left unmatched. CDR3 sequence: CASRLARQGVQQVSGELFF. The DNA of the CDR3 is TGTGCCAGCCGACTAGCCCGACAGGGGGTCCAACAGGTTTCCGGGGAGCTGTTTTTT. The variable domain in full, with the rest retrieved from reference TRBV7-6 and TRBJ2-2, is GAGVSQSPRYKVTKRGQDVALRCDPISGHVSLYWYRQALGQGPEFLTYFNYEAQQDKSGLPNDRFSAERPEGSISTLTIQRTEQRDSAMYRCASRLARQGVQQVSGELFFGEGSRLTVL.

As DNA, the CDR3 is TGTGCCAGCAGTCGACTAGTGGGCACAGATACGCAGTATTTT. It codes for CASSRLVGTDTQYF. This rearrangement joins TRBV6-5 to TRBJ2-3; perhaps TRBD2 as D (6 bases). The V gene's germline CDR1 is MNHEY and CDR2 SVGAGI. Between the trimmed V and J ends, which lost 5 bases and 1 base, there was a span of 10 bases. The CDR3 sequence is 14 residues long.

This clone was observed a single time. CDR3 residues: CASSGTSANTGELFF. CDR3 DNA sequence: TGTGCCAGCAGCGGGACTAGCGCGAACACCGGGGAGCTGTTTTTT. The rearrangement joins TRBV6-6 to TRBJ2-2, with 10 bases that match TRBD2. J gave up 0 bases and V 6 bases, and 1 base lay outside the gene matches. The CDR3 sequence is 15 residues long. The germline V gene encodes CDR1 MNHNY and CDR2 SVGAGI (reference sequence).

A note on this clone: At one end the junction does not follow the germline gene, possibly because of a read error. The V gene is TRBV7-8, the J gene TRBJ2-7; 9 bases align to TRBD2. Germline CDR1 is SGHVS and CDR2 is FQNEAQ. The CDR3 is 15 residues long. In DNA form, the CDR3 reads TGTGCCAGCAGCCTAGCGGGACTAGTCCCCTACGAGCAGTACTTC. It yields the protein CASSLAGLVPYEQYF.